The clone carrying this T cell receptor beta chain was seen just once. This entry comes from a study of T cell responses to AZD1222 COVID-19 vaccine. The CDR3 has 17 residues. CDR1 is MDHEN and CDR2 is SYDVKM in the germline V gene. The V and J ends lost 8 bases and 5 bases, in that order; junction bases with no gene match: 14. Sequencing used immunoSEQ multiplex PCR; TCRdb keeps in-frame clones, though not all of them. The sample has more than 150,000 clones; roughly 90% are singletons. This TCR was sampled from an adult who received the AZD1222 COVID-19 vaccine. The gene calls are TRBV28 and TRBJ2-1; 11 bases align to TRBD2. Sequenced here: peripheral blood, sampled 28 days after the second AZD1222 dose. CDR3 sequence reads: CASGLATSGIRNNEQFF. As DNA, the CDR3 is TGTGCCAGCGGACTCGCGACTAGCGGGATTCGGAACAATGAGCAGTTCTTC. The whole variable domain, filled in from reference TRBV28 and TRBJ2-1, reads DVKVTQSSRYLVKRTGEKVFLECVQDMDHENMFWYRQDPGLGLRLIYFSYDVKMKEKGDIPEGYSVSREKKERFSLILESASTNQTSMYLCASGLATSGIRNNEQFFGPGTRLTVL.